The source of this TCR beta chain is a study of cytomegalovirus exposure and HLA in healthy donors. Findings of the study overall: Available immune exposure information covered CMV serostatus only.

With 60 Vbeta and 13 Jbeta primers, the PCR was carried out. Sequencing was performed with immunoSEQ multiplex PCR; in TCRdb, only in-frame clones are kept and a portion is missing. The sample shows 150,000 to 200,000 clones, 80% of them seen only once. As to this clone: Its antigen is unknown.

After removal of 6 bases from V and 9 bases from J, the junction contained 17 bases not matched to a gene. Germline loops: CDR1 MRHNA, CDR2 SNTAGT. The CDR3 runs 16 residues. V usage is TRBV6-4 and J usage is TRBJ2-1, with 7 nucleotides matching TRBD2. The sequence was obtained from a girl aged 5 to 17 in good health and CMV-seropositive. The specimen was PBMCs. The CDR3 loop is CASSGTGTSDVAEQFF. The CDR3 coding sequence is TGTGCCAGCAGCGGGACGGGAACTAGCGATGTGGCTGAGCAGTTCTTC.